Listed below are T cell receptor beta chains from one sample, sequenced in a study of shared clonotypes between healthy human individuals. Clones were sequenced by immunoSEQ multiplex PCR, and TCRdb holds only the in-frame ones, with some missing. The repertoire consists of about 980,000 clones, with approximately 76% occurring once and the leading ten covering roughly 1.5%. Sequencing was done on a sample of memory CD4+ T cells sorted from blood. The receptors were sampled from a man younger than 35 in good health. Each CDR3 is given with its conserved first and last residue. A D gene is named only where the DNA matches it firmly. Rows give clone size only sometimes, using once, few, many, or a class for an expanded clone.

J gene,V gene,clone size,D gene,CDR3 protein
TRBJ2-1,TRBV10-2,many,NA,CASRTHGEAEQFF
TRBJ1-1,TRBV4-3,NA,NA,CASSQEAVNTEAFF
TRBJ2-1,TRBV20-1,once,NA,CSAKGNEQFF
TRBJ2-3,TRBV7-3,once,TRBD2,CASSLIGLAGGNTDTQYF
TRBJ1-2,TRBV27,NA,TRBD1,CASRTLDRVYGYTF
TRBJ2-3,TRBV30,NA,NA,CASGEGAPADTQYF
TRBJ2-7,TRBV10-3,NA,TRBD1,CATDRGPTSYEQYF
TRBJ1-5,TRBV28,once,TRBD1,CASDPGGKGNQPQHF
TRBJ1-3,TRBV7-2,NA,NA,CASSVRSTTVGNTIYF
TRBJ2-7,TRBV10-3,NA,NA,CAISRDLYEQYF
TRBJ2-1,TRBV18,NA,TRBD1,CASSPAGTVINEQFF